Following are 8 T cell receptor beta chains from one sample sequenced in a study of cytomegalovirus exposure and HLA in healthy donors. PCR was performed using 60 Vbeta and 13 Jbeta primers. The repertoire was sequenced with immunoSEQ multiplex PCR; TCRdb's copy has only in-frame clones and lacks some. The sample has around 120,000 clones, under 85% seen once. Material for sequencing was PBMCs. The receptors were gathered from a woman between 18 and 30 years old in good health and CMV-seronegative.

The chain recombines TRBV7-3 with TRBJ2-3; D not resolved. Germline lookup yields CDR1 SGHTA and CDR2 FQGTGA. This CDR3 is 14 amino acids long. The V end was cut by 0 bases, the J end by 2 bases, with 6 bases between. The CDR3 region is CASSLTSFTDTQYF. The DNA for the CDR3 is TGTGCCAGCAGCTTAACTAGCTTCACAGATACGCAGTATTTT.

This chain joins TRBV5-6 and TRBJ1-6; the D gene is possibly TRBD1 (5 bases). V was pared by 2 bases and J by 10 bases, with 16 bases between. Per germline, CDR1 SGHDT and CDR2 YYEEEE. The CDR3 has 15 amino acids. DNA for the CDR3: TGTGCCAGCAGCTTTGGACCGGGGAGGGGATCACCCCTCCACTTT. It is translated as CASSFGPGRGSPLHF.

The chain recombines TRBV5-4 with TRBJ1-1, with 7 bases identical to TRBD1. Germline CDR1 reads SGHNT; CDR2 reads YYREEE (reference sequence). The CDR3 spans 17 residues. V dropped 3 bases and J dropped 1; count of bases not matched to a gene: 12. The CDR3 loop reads CASSSELARGANTEAFF. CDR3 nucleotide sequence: TGTGCCAGCAGCTCCGAGTTAGCCAGGGGGGCGAACACTGAAGCTTTCTTT.

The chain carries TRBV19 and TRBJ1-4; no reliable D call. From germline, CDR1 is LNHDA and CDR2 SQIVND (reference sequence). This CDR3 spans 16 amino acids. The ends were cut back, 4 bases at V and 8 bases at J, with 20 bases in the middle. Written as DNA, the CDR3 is TGTGCCAGTAGTAACCGGAGGGCACGTCAAAAGGAAAAACTGTTTTTT. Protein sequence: CASSNRRARQKEKLFF.

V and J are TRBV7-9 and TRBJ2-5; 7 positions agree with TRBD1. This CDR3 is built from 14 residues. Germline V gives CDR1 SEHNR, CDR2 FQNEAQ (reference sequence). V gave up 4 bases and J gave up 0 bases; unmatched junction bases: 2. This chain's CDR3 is CASSYGQDQETQYF. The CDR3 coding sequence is TGTGCCAGCAGCTACGGACAGGACCAAGAGACCCAGTACTTC.

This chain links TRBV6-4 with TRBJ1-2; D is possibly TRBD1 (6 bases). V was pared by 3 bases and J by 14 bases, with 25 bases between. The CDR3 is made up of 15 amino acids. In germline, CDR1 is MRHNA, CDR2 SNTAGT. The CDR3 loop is CASSDSGQLKTRQTF. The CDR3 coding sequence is TGTGCCAGCAGTGATTCCGGACAGTTGAAAACTCGCCAGACCTTC.

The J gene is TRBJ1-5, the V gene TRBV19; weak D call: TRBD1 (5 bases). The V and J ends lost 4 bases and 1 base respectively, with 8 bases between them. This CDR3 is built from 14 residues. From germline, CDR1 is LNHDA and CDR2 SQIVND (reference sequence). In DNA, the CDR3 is TGTGCCAGTAGTACCAGGGTAAGCAATCAGCCCCAGCATTTT. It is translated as CASSTRVSNQPQHF.

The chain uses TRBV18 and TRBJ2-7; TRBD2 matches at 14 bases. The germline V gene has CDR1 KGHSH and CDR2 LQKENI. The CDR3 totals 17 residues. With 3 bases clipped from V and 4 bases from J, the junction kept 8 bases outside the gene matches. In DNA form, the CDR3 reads TGTGCCAGCTCACCCGGCTGGGGACTAGCGGGGGCGTACGAGCAGTACTTC. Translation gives CASSPGWGLAGAYEQYF.